The 15 T cell receptor beta chains in this list originate from one sample, sequenced in a study of technical replicates of blood from several donors. Libraries were prepared by immunoSEQ multiplex PCR; TCRdb keeps only in-frame clonotypes and omits some of them. Among 100,000 or so clones, around 96% were seen once, and the ten largest hold roughly 0.35%. Sequencing was carried out using T cells isolated from PBMCs. These receptors came from a human donor in good health.

The chain joins TRBV19 to TRBJ1-5, with 7 nucleotides matching TRBD1. Germline V gene data show CDR1 as LNHDA and CDR2 as SQIVND (reference sequence). This CDR3 region has 14 residues. Trimming cost V 1 base and J 4 bases; bases outside gene matches: 1. CDR3 in DNA: TGTGCCAGTAGTATAGTGACAGGGAATCAGCCCCAGCATTTT. This translates into CASSIVTGNQPQHF.

The chain employs TRBV5-1 and TRBJ1-1; D is uncertain. Trimming stripped 2 bases from V and 5 bases from J, with 13 bases between. The CDR3 contains 14 residues. Per the germline V gene, CDR1 is SGHRS and CDR2 is YFSETQ. The CDR3 DNA is TGCGCCAGCAGCTTCCTAGGGAGGGAGACTGAAGCTTTCTTT. The encoded protein is CASSFLGRETEAFF.

The chain has TRBV6-1 and TRBJ2-7; 8 positions match TRBD2. The germline V gene encodes CDR1 MNHNS and CDR2 SASEGT. V shed 8 bases, J shed 4 bases, and the junction held 10 bases outside the gene matches. CDR3 size: 14 residues. The CDR3 loop is CASLVGRASYEQYF. The CDR3, as DNA: TGTGCCAGCCTTGTCGGGAGGGCCTCTTACGAGCAGTACTTC.

The genes are TRBV10-3 and TRBJ2-1; weak D call: TRBD2 (5 bases). The germline CDR1 and CDR2 sequences are ENHRY and SYGVKD. The V end was cut by 2 bases, the J end by 0 bases, with 8 bases between. The CDR3 sequence is 15 residues long. CDR3 sequence: CAISETTSSYNEQFF. The CDR3 nucleotides read TGTGCCATCAGTGAGACCACTAGCTCCTACAATGAGCAGTTCTTC.

The V and J genes are TRBV9 and TRBJ2-1, with a tentative D call TRBD1 (5 bases). Trimming cost V 3 bases and J 0 bases, with 16 bases left between them. This CDR3 is built from 17 residues. Germline CDR1 and CDR2: SGDLS and YYNGEE. The CDR3: CASSGSNRLSSYNEQFF. DNA of the CDR3: TGTGCCAGCAGCGGGAGTAACAGGTTGAGCTCCTACAATGAGCAGTTCTTC.

With regard to this clone: The sample carries other DNA sequences with the same CDR3. The chain has TRBV11-2 and TRBJ2-1; D call uncertain. The CDR3 is made up of 11 amino acids. CDR1 and CDR2 (germline): SGHAT, FQNNGV. V lost 1 base to trimming and J lost 9 bases, with 4 bases between them. The CDR3 DNA follows: TGTGCCAGCAGCTTAGGCGGTGAGCAGTTCTTC. This translates into CASSLGGEQFF.

This clone was counted a single time. The chain links TRBV7-9 to TRBJ2-6; no firm D call. Trimming shortened V by 1 base and J by 0 bases, and 4 bases separated the two germline ends. This CDR3 has 15 residues. CDR1 is SEHNR and CDR2 is FQNEAQ in the germline V gene (reference sequence). CDR3: CASSLDLSGANVLTF. The CDR3 DNA reads TGTGCCAGCAGCTTAGATCTCTCTGGGGCCAACGTCCTGACTTTC.

The rearrangement links TRBV5-1 to TRBJ2-3, with unresolved D. This CDR3 spans 15 amino acids. V was shortened by 1 base and J by 1 base, with 10 bases between the two germline ends. Germline V gene lookup returns CDR1 SGHRS and CDR2 YFSETQ. The CDR3 is CASSLYLRGTDTQYF. CDR3 bases: TGCGCCAGCAGCTTGTATTTACGAGGCACAGATACGCAGTATTTT.

The gene calls are TRBV7-2 and TRBJ2-1; tentatively, D is TRBD1 (6 bases). Germline CDR1 SGHTA, CDR2 FQGNSA. This CDR3 contains 14 residues. With 2 bases removed from V and 2 bases from J, the gap between germline ends came to 7 bases. DNA for the CDR3: TGTGCCAGCAGCTTAACAGGGCCCTACAATGAGCAGTTCTTC. Protein: CASSLTGPYNEQFF. The full variable domain, completed using reference TRBV7-2 and TRBJ2-1, is GAGVSQSPSNKVTEKGKDVELRCDPISGHTALYWYRQSLGQGLEFLIYFQGNSAPDKSGLPSDRFSAERTGGSVSTLTIQRTQQEDSAVYLCASSLTGPYNEQFFGPGTRLTVL.

This chain uses TRBV11-3 with TRBJ1-4, with a weak D call TRBD1 (6 bases). The V end was cut by 4 bases, the J end by 8 bases, with 14 bases between. Germline assignment: CDR1 SGHNT and CDR2 YENEEA. The CDR3 extends over 14 amino acids. The CDR3 DNA sequence: TGTGCCAGCAGCTCGGGACAAGGGGGAGAAAAACTGTTTTTT. Its protein product is CASSSGQGGEKLFF.

The chain recombines TRBV5-8 with TRBJ1-1; D gene unclear. With 3 bases removed from V and 0 bases from J, the gap between germline ends came to 24 bases. The CDR3 length is 19 residues. CDR1 SGHTS and CDR2 YDEGEE come from the germline V gene. The chain's CDR3 is CASSSYPSRVGGMNTEAFF. CDR3 nucleotide sequence: TGTGCCAGCAGCTCTTACCCAAGCCGGGTCGGCGGAATGAACACTGAAGCTTTCTTT.

The chain couples TRBV5-1 to TRBJ2-3, with D perhaps matching TRBD1 (6 bases). This CDR3 region has 14 residues. V lost 4 bases to trimming and J lost 1 base, with 10 bases between them. CDR1 is SGHRS and CDR2 is YFSETQ in the germline V gene. CDR3 bases: TGCGCCAGCAGCCTCTCAGGGGGCACAGATACGCAGTATTTT. Translation gives CASSLSGGTDTQYF. Drawing the rest from reference TRBV5-1 and TRBJ2-3, the complete variable domain is KAGVTQTPRYLIKTRGQQVTLSCSPISGHRSVSWYQQTPGQGLQFLFEYFSETQRNKGNFPGRFSGRQFSNSRSEMNVSTLELGDSALYLCASSLSGGTDTQYFGPGTRLTVL.

The V and J genes are TRBV4-1 and TRBJ1-1; D unclear. The CDR3 is 16 residues long. Trimming removed 1 base from V and 2 bases from J, with 14 bases in between. Germline CDR1 is MGHRA and CDR2 is YSYEKL. In DNA form, the CDR3 reads TGCGCCAGCAGCCAAGGAAGACATTTGGCAAACACTGAAGCTTTCTTT. It translates to CASSQGRHLANTEAFF.

This rearrangement joins TRBV9 to TRBJ2-5; no reliable D call. V was trimmed by 0 bases and J by 5 bases, leaving 11 bases between them. Germline CDR1 SGDLS, CDR2 YYNGEE. This CDR3 comprises 14 residues. DNA of the CDR3: TGTGCCAGCAGCGTAGGGCCCTTGGGCGAGACCCAGTACTTC. Translation: CASSVGPLGETQYF.

This clone was counted only a few times. Sequence at one end of the junction differs from germline and may be a read error. The rearrangement joins TRBV7-7 to TRBJ1-1, with D hard to call. Germline-derived CDR1 and CDR2 are SSHAT and FNYEAQ (reference sequence). There are 13 residues in the CDR3. In DNA form, the CDR3 reads TGTGCTAGCAGCTTATCTCTGAACACTGAAGCTTTCTTT. Its protein is CASSLSLNTEAFF.